This TCR beta chain was retrieved from a study of T cell responses to AZD1222 COVID-19 vaccine. Overall study findings and caveats: There were mostly white British donors and more females than males, and clonal diversity was possibly underestimated. Regions 160-218 and 743-854 dominated among vaccine-associated CD4 TCRs spanning spike. Repertoires were obtained solely post-peak T cell response. Only five to seven individuals given AZD1222 were seropositive at baseline.

CDR3 length: 13 amino acids. V was cut by 8 bases and J by 3 bases, with 13 bases left in between. Libraries were prepared by immunoSEQ multiplex PCR; TCRdb keeps only in-frame clonotypes and omits some of them. In total, the table holds more than 110,000 clones. Turning to this clone: Its antigen is undetermined.

The sequencing input was peripheral blood. The J gene is TRBJ1-2, the V gene TRBV12-3 or TRBV12-4; no clear D gene. The sequence was obtained from an adult in good health. The CDR3 reads CASLHSTYYGYTF. CDR3 bases: TGTGCCAGCCTTCACTCTACTTACTATGGCTACACCTTC.